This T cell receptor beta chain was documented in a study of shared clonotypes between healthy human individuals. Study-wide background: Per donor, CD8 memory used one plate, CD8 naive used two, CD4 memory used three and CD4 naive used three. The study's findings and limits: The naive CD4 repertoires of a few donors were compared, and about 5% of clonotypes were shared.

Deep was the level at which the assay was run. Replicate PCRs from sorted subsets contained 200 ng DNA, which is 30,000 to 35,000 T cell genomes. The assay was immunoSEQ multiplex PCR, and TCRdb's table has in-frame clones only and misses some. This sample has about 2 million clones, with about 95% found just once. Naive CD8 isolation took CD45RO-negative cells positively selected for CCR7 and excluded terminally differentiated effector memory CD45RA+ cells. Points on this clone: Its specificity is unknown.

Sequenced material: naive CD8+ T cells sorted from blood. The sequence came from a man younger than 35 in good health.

CDR3 loop: CASSQTGGAFF. The CDR3 DNA reads TGCGCCAGCAGTCAAACAGGGGGCGCTTTCTTT. This chain connects TRBV23-1 to TRBJ1-1, with 9 nucleotides matching TRBD1. TRBV23-1 is an ORF, and what it does is uncertain. The CDR3 runs to 11 residues. The trim removed 2 bases at V and 11 bases at J, leaving 0 bases unmatched.